The present entry profiles one T cell receptor beta chain with its context. These data come from a study of blood T cell repertoires in COVID-19. Study as a whole: Material from acute and convalescent COVID-19 was sourced from the United States, Italy and Spain. PBMCs, B-cell-depleted T cells, or T cells provided the cDNA or gDNA that made up the material.

In the study's own analysis: The authors estimated nucleated cell counts from reference gene primer amplification. Sequenced by immunoSEQ multiplex PCR; TCRdb stores in-frame clones only, minus some. Clone size and the V and J calls come from that table; the DNA yielded D and trimming. The repertoire holds approximately 21,000 clones, about 89% seen once, with about 19% in the top ten. The origin of this receptor is a man between 70 and 80 years old with active COVID-19. The material sequenced was peripheral blood.

The CDR3 reads CASSWDREWGTEAFF. In nucleotides, the CDR3 is TGTGCCAGCAGCTGGGACAGGGAGTGGGGCACTGAAGCTTTCTTT. V and J are TRBV5-4 and TRBJ1-1, with 9 bases lining up with TRBD1. Losses at the gene ends were 3 bases for V and 4 bases for J; bases not matched to a gene: 7. CDR1 is SGHNT, CDR2 YYREEE, per germline (reference sequence). CDR3 length: 15 residues.